This T cell receptor (beta chain) was identified during a study of T cell responses to AZD1222 COVID-19 vaccine. Study-level points and caveats: White British people made up most donors, females outnumbered males, and clonal diversity was possibly underestimated. Elevations in Spike-specific TCR breadth and depth followed administration of two AZD1222 doses. Only a handful of people who got AZD1222 tested seropositive at baseline. It was only after the peak T cell response that any repertoires were sampled.

The repertoire was sequenced with immunoSEQ multiplex PCR; TCRdb's copy has only in-frame clones and lacks some. The data hold about 140,000 clones, with approximately 93% observed a single time. The CDR3 sequence is 14 residues long. V lost 1 base, J lost 4 bases, and 1 base stayed unmatched. Germline V lookup: CDR1 SGHRS, CDR2 YFSETQ. This clone was counted between two and nine times. As yet, its antigen is unknown. The same CDR3 also results from other DNA sequences found in this sample. This sample comprised peripheral blood, obtained on day 0 of MenACWY control vaccination. V and J are TRBV5-1 and TRBJ2-7; 11 bases are shared with TRBD2. The receptor comes from an adult in good health. As DNA, the CDR3 is TGCGCCAGCAGCTTGACTAGCGGGAGTTACGAGCAGTACTTC. Translating gives CASSLTSGSYEQYF.